This T cell receptor beta chain originates from a study of regulatory dendritic cells for organ transplantation. This clone was recorded once. The antigen remains unidentified. Sorted subsets were CFSE-labeled and cultured around five days with allogeneic dendritic cells. FACS sorted CD4+ or CD8+ T cells into CD45RA+ naive and CD45RO+ memory. The CDR3 sequence is 17 residues long. The V segment lost 2 bases and the J segment 2 bases; nucleotides outside the gene matches: 10. Germline assignment: CDR1 SGHRS and CDR2 YFSETQ. The repertoire was sequenced with immunoSEQ multiplex PCR; TCRdb's copy has only in-frame clones and lacks some. The sample has about 12,000 clones, 74% seen once; the top ten hold about 0.63%.

The V call is TRBV5-1, the J call TRBJ2-3; TRBD1 aligns across 8 bases. The specimen sequenced was naive CD4+ T cells from blood cultured with regulatory dendritic cells. As for subset: CD45RA+ naive T cells. This clonotype was sampled from a human donor in good health. The CDR3 DNA follows: TGCGCCAGCAGCTTTAACCCCGGGACAGGATACACAGATACGCAGTATTTT. It encodes CASSFNPGTGYTDTQYF.